The 11 T cell receptor beta chains below all came from one sample that was sequenced in a study of metastatic and nonmetastatic thyroid tumors. TCRdb reprocessed the PCR reads via MiXCR. The table lists under 60,000 clones, around 20% of them singletons. No treatment of any kind had been given to any patient before thyroid surgery. Specimen: blood. The source is a male donor with papillary thyroid cancer or a benign thyroid nodule (not recorded which). Some clones in this sample may be carry-over from other donors' samples.

This clone was picked up many times. The chain carries TRBV28 and TRBJ2-7, with 11 nucleotides matching TRBD1. Trimming cost V 6 bases and J 5 bases; bases outside gene matches: 9. The CDR3 sequence is 15 residues long. Germline V lookup: CDR1 MDHEN, CDR2 SYDVKM. The CDR3 sequence: CASSQAGTGGDEQYF. The CDR3 DNA reads as TGTGCCAGCAGCCAGGCCGGGACAGGGGGAGACGAGCAGTACTTC.

This clone came up a few times. The chain combines TRBV6-1 with TRBJ2-7; 8 nucleotides agree with TRBD2. Germline CDR1 reads MNHNS; CDR2 reads SASEGT. Trimming took 5 bases from V and 3 from J; bases not matched to a gene: 6. The CDR3 has 14 amino acids. The CDR3 loop is CASSSPGLGYEQYF. In DNA, the CDR3 is TGTGCCAGCAGTTCCCCGGGACTAGGCTACGAGCAGTACTTC.

This clone was found many times. The chain recombines TRBV20-1 with TRBJ1-3; D unresolved. The CDR3 runs to 11 residues. Deletions cut 3 bases from V and 3 bases from J, with 3 bases between. Germline V CDR1 and CDR2: DFQATT, SNEGSKA (reference sequence). The DNA of the CDR3 is TGCAGTGCTAGCTTTGGAAACACCATATATTTT. Protein sequence: CSASFGNTIYF.

The chain links TRBV20-1 to TRBJ2-7, with 12 bases aligning to TRBD2. The CDR3 has 14 residues. V shed 6 bases and J 7 bases; nucleotides not matched to a gene: 10. The germline gives CDR1 DFQATT, CDR2 SNEGSKA (reference sequence). CDR3 sequence reads: CSARRTSGIGEQYF. CDR3 DNA: TGCAGTGCCAGAAGGACTAGCGGGATAGGGGAGCAGTACTTC.

The chain recombines TRBV2 with TRBJ2-2; D tentatively reads TRBD1 or TRBD2 (5 bases each). The CDR3 has 11 residues. The germline V gene encodes CDR1 SNHLY and CDR2 FYNNEI. V lost 6 bases to trimming and J lost 9 bases, with 8 bases between them. Here the CDR3 DNA reads TGTGCCAGCAGGGGACCCCGGGAGCTGTTTTTT. It yields the protein CASRGPRELFF. Full variable domain (remainder filled in from reference TRBV2 and TRBJ2-2): EPEVTQTPSHQVTQMGQEVILRCVPISNHLYFYWYRQILGQKVEFLVSFYNNEISEKSEIFDDQFSVERPDGSNFTLKIRSTKLEDSAMYFCASRGPRELFFGEGSRLTVL.

This clone has at least ten counts. The V and J genes are TRBV12-3 or TRBV12-4 and TRBJ2-2; 7 nucleotides line up with TRBD2. The CDR3 runs 14 residues. V trimming: 11 bases; J trimming: 7 bases; junction bases outside the gene matches: 13. The CDR3 loop reads CAGTREGLNGELFF. The CDR3 DNA follows: TGTGCCGGTACCAGGGAGGGATTGAACGGGGAGCTGTTTTTT.

This clone was found a few times. The V and J genes are TRBV6-1 and TRBJ2-7; 10 positions match TRBD1. V lost 6 bases to trimming and J lost 2 bases; unmatched junction nucleotides: 7. Germline V lookup: CDR1 MNHNS, CDR2 SASEGT. The CDR3 covers 15 residues. The CDR3 region has the DNA TGTGCCAGCAGCCCTCTTGGACAGGGGGCCTACGAGCAGTACTTC. Its protein product is CASSPLGQGAYEQYF.

This clone showed up many times. This CDR3 is CASSLVPLAGSLTDTQYF. In nucleotides, the CDR3 is TGTGCCAGCAGCTTGGTTCCCCTAGCGGGCTCACTCACAGATACGCAGTATTTT. The chain combines TRBV7-3 with TRBJ2-3; 8 positions agree with TRBD2. Germline values: CDR1 SGHTA, CDR2 FQGTGA. This CDR3 spans 18 amino acids. The V and J ends lost 3 bases and 2 bases, in that order; junction bases with no gene match: 13.

This clone was observed at least ten times. It may be a read error: a sequence one base away is much more abundant. The chain recombines TRBV28 with TRBJ2-3; no clear D gene. Germline CDR1 and CDR2: MDHEN and SYDVKM. V was clipped by 5 bases and J by 2 bases, with 11 bases between them. The CDR3 sequence is 14 residues long. This CDR3 is CASSQDGNTDTQYF. CDR3 sequence (DNA): TGTGCCAGCAGTCAAGACGGAAACACAGATACGCAGTATTTT.

The chain couples TRBV2 to TRBJ2-2, with 9 bases matching TRBD2. There are 17 residues in the CDR3. From germline, CDR1 is SNHLY and CDR2 FYNNEI. The V segment lost 7 bases and the J segment 3 bases; nucleotides outside the gene matches: 12. The CDR3 DNA sequence: TGTGCCAGCATTCCCCTAGCGGGGTGGCGCGACACCGGGGAGCTGTTTTTT. Amino acid sequence: CASIPLAGWRDTGELFF. Full variable domain (missing parts from reference TRBV2 and TRBJ2-2): EPEVTQTPSHQVTQMGQEVILRCVPISNHLYFYWYRQILGQKVEFLVSFYNNEISEKSEIFDDQFSVERPDGSNFTLKIRSTKLEDSAMYFCASIPLAGWRDTGELFFGEGSRLTVL.

Many counts were recorded for this clone. The gene calls are TRBV2 and TRBJ2-2; D is uncertain. From germline, CDR1 is SNHLY and CDR2 FYNNEI. V lost 5 bases to trimming and J lost 0 bases, with 4 bases between them. The CDR3 spans 13 residues. This CDR3 reads CASSLANTGELFF. CDR3 in DNA: TGTGCCAGCAGTCTTGCGAACACCGGGGAGCTGTTTTTT. The full variable domain, rest sourced from reference TRBV2 and TRBJ2-2, is EPEVTQTPSHQVTQMGQEVILRCVPISNHLYFYWYRQILGQKVEFLVSFYNNEISEKSEIFDDQFSVERPDGSNFTLKIRSTKLEDSAMYFCASSLANTGELFFGEGSRLTVL.